Following are 24 T cell receptor beta chains from one sample sequenced in a study of T-cell memory formation after mild COVID-19 (dated by TCRdb to the early 2020s). The method was 5' RACE. The sequencing machine was an Illumina NovaSeq 6000. The public reads were run again by TCRdb, first through fastp at Q25 and then through MiXCR, and only productive beta chains were kept. Duplicate CDR3 protein sequences are folded into a single record with the most common DNA and genes. The sample yields 68,000 or so distinct CDR3 sequences; about a sixth were counted once. The top ten clones comprise about a third of the sample. What was sequenced was PBMCs or a T cell subset sorted from them (not recorded which). These receptor sequences come from an adult woman who had mild COVID-19 (a few samples of this study predate the infection). The sample titles of this study are shuffled in the database, so cell type and time point are left out; the donor was told from shared clones.

This clonotype is labeled as medium-sized. This chain joins TRBV7-8 and TRBJ2-1; the D gene is possibly TRBD2 (6 bases). V was cut by 1 base and J by 7 bases, with 11 bases left in between. This CDR3 spans 14 amino acids. Germline lookup yields CDR1 SGHVS and CDR2 FQNEAQ. The CDR3 DNA follows: TGTGCCAGCAGCTTAGGACTAGGTGGGAATGAGCAGTTCTTC. It is translated as CASSLGLGGNEQFF.

This clonotype has a handful of counts. The rearrangement uses TRBV20-1 and TRBJ2-2; 13 nucleotides match TRBD2. CDR3 length: 17 amino acids. Germline CDR1 and CDR2: DFQATT and SNEGSKA (reference sequence). V shed 3 bases, J shed 4 bases, and the junction held 8 bases outside the gene matches. The CDR3 region is CSARGFRTSGSTGELFF. CDR3 nucleotide sequence: TGCAGTGCTAGGGGGTTCAGGACTAGCGGGAGCACCGGGGAGCTGTTTTTT.

The chain uses TRBV12-3 or TRBV12-4 and TRBJ2-7, with D hard to call. Trimming took off 4 bases at V and 5 bases at J, with 6 bases between the two ends. The CDR3 length is 11 residues. The CDR3 loop reads CASSSNHEQYF. The CDR3 nucleotides read TGTGCCAGCAGTTCCAACCACGAGCAGTACTTC.

The genes are TRBV6-5 and TRBJ1-2, with 9 bases matching TRBD1. The CDR3 length is 13 residues. Per germline, CDR1 MNHEY and CDR2 SVGAGI. V lost 5 bases, J lost 6 bases, and 4 bases stayed unmatched. CDR3 sequence: CASSNDRGNGYTF. As DNA, the CDR3 is TGTGCCAGCAGTAACGACAGGGGGAATGGCTACACCTTC.

This clonotype has just a few counts. The chain is built from TRBV7-6 and TRBJ2-1; the match to TRBD2 covers 10 bases. This CDR3 is built from 15 residues. The germline gives CDR1 SGHVS, CDR2 FNYEAQ. J gave up 9 bases and V 4 bases, and 9 bases lay outside the gene matches. The CDR3 sequence is CASSSASGSSGEQFF. The CDR3 coding sequence is TGTGCCAGCAGCTCAGCTAGCGGGAGTTCGGGTGAGCAGTTCTTC.

This clonotype showed up just a few times. This chain links TRBV5-1 with TRBJ2-1; TRBD2 matches 12 bases. The CDR3 is made up of 16 amino acids. With V trimmed by 1 base and J by 6 bases, 5 bases remained unmatched. The germline V gene encodes CDR1 SGHRS and CDR2 YFSETQ. The CDR3 is CASSLTSGGTLNEQFF. The CDR3 bases are TGCGCCAGCAGCTTGACTAGCGGGGGGACCCTCAATGAGCAGTTCTTC.

This clonotype turned up a few times. The chain has TRBV5-5 and TRBJ2-2; D is tentatively TRBD1 or TRBD2 (5 bases each). Per germline, CDR1 SGHKS and CDR2 YYEKEE (reference sequence). The CDR3 sequence is 17 residues long. V lost 4 bases, J lost 3 bases, and 19 bases lay in between. CDR3 DNA sequence: TGTGCCAGCAGCCGACAACCGGGACGGGAATACACCGGGGAGCTGTTTTTT. Its translation is CASSRQPGREYTGELFF.

V is TRBV7-6 and J is TRBJ1-5; 8 nucleotides match TRBD1. The CDR3 consists of 13 residues. Losses at the gene ends were 5 bases for V and 10 bases for J; bases not matched to a gene: 7. CDR1 SGHVS and CDR2 FNYEAQ come from the germline V gene. The CDR3 reads CASSLDRDDPQHF. The CDR3 DNA sequence: TGTGCCAGCAGCCTGGACAGGGACGACCCCCAGCATTTT.

Only a few counts were recorded for this clonotype. The chain employs TRBV24-1 and TRBJ2-1, with TRBD1 identical over 7 bases. This CDR3 contains 15 residues. The V segment lost 4 bases and the J segment 5 bases; nucleotides outside the gene matches: 7. CDR1 and CDR2 from the germline V gene are KGHDR and SFDVKD. The CDR3 nucleotides are TGTGCCACCAGTGACCCGGACAGGAAGGACAATGAGCAGTTCTTC. This codes for CATSDPDRKDNEQFF.

There are a few counts of this clonotype. The chain couples TRBV5-1 to TRBJ1-2, with 7 nucleotides matching TRBD1. Germline trimming cut 5 bases from V and 12 bases from J; bases unmatched to any gene: 13. In germline, CDR1 is SGHRS, CDR2 YFSETQ. The CDR3 has 13 residues. CDR3 protein: CASRQIRRGGNTF. The CDR3 region has the DNA TGCGCCAGCAGGCAAATTCGGCGAGGGGGCAACACCTTC.

In this sample, this clonotype turned up a few times. The chain employs TRBV7-2 and TRBJ2-3; no clear D. The CDR3 spans 18 residues. Per germline, CDR1 SGHTA and CDR2 FQGNSA. Trimming removed 4 bases from V and 2 bases from J, with 22 bases in between. Written as DNA, the CDR3 is TGTGCCAGCAGCTCCTCCCGGGTCATGAACGCGGTCACAGATACGCAGTATTTT. This sequence encodes CASSSSRVMNAVTDTQYF.

The sample holds a few counts of this clonotype. The chain carries TRBV19 and TRBJ2-2, with D uncertain. There are 14 residues in the CDR3. V was cut by 8 bases and J by 0 bases, with 10 bases left in between. Germline values: CDR1 LNHDA, CDR2 SQIVND (reference sequence). The CDR3 protein is CASSGFANTGELFF. The CDR3 DNA follows: TGTGCCAGTTCCGGGTTTGCGAACACCGGGGAGCTGTTTTTT.

The genes are TRBV5-5 and TRBJ2-7; the D gene could be TRBD1 or TRBD2 (6 bases each). Germline V lookup: CDR1 SGHKS, CDR2 YYEKEE (reference sequence). This CDR3 contains 15 residues. Trimming removed 4 bases at V and 5 bases at J, with 19 bases between. As DNA, the CDR3 is TGTGCCAGCAGCCTGACGGTCTGGGGGGCCCACGAGCAGTACTTC. It is translated as CASSLTVWGAHEQYF.

V usage is TRBV14 and J usage is TRBJ1-1; no clear D gene. The CDR3 length is 15 residues. Germline CDR1 is SGHDN and CDR2 is FVKESK. V lost 3 bases to trimming and J lost 0 bases, with 11 bases between them. DNA of the CDR3: TGTGCCAGCAGCCAGATACAAACCATGAACACTGAAGCTTTCTTT. Amino acid sequence: CASSQIQTMNTEAFF.

The CDR3 DNA follows: TGTGCCAGCAGTTCATTGTATGAGGGACAGCTATACAATGAGCAGTTCTTC. It encodes CASSSLYEGQLYNEQFF. The rearrangement uses TRBV6-6 and TRBJ2-1; 7 bases are shared with TRBD1. Losses at the gene ends were 4 bases for V and 4 bases for J; bases not matched to a gene: 13. The CDR3 runs 17 residues. Germline CDR1 reads MNHNY; CDR2 reads SVGAGI (reference sequence).

The V gene is TRBV20-1, the J gene TRBJ2-3; 8 nucleotides line up with TRBD1. CDR1 is DFQATT and CDR2 is SNEGSKA in the germline V gene (reference sequence). CDR3 size: 12 residues. The CDR3 DNA reads as TGCAGCGAGAGACAGGGGTCGGATACGCAGTATTTT. Translating gives CSERQGSDTQYF.

This clonotype was recorded a few times. This sequence joins TRBV5-6 and TRBJ1-5; 7 bases map to TRBD1. The trim removed 4 bases at V and 5 bases at J, leaving 9 bases unmatched. This CDR3 contains 15 residues. Germline lookup yields CDR1 SGHDT and CDR2 YYEEEE. The CDR3 reads CASSKRQGYDQPQHF. CDR3 bases: TGTGCCAGCAGCAAAAGACAGGGTTATGATCAGCCCCAGCATTTT. Variable domain in full (rest from reference TRBV5-6 and TRBJ1-5): DAGVTQSPTHLIKTRGQQVTLRCSPKSGHDTVSWYQQALGQGPQFIFQYYEEEERQRGNFPDRFSGHQFPNYSSELNVNALLLGDSALYLCASSKRQGYDQPQHFGDGTRLSIL.

V and J are TRBV20-1 and TRBJ2-3; D remains ambiguous. V lost 3 bases and J 0 bases, leaving 10 bases between the germline ends. This CDR3 contains 14 residues. Germline V CDR1 and CDR2: DFQATT, SNEGSKA (reference sequence). CDR3 sequence: CSASRSQSTDTQYF. The CDR3 region has the DNA TGCAGTGCTAGTCGTAGCCAGAGCACAGATACGCAGTATTTT.

The chain combines TRBV11-2 with TRBJ2-5; 8 bases line up with TRBD2. CDR3 length: 16 amino acids. Trimming removed 1 base from V and 1 base from J; junction bases left unmatched: 5. Germline CDR1 is SGHAT and CDR2 is FQNNGV. CDR3 loop: CASSLGRGGFQETQYF. Here the CDR3 DNA reads TGTGCCAGCAGCTTAGGCCGGGGGGGGTTCCAAGAGACCCAGTACTTC.

This clonotype was recorded a few times. This chain links TRBV4-1 with TRBJ2-7; 9 bases are shared with TRBD2. The germline CDR1 and CDR2 sequences are MGHRA and YSYEKL. This CDR3 is 15 amino acids long. With V trimmed by 0 bases and J by 2 bases, 2 bases remained unmatched. CDR3 in DNA: TGCGCCAGCAGCCAAGAGGCTAGCGGGGCCTACGAGCAGTACTTC. Its protein product is CASSQEASGAYEQYF.

This chain links TRBV29-1 with TRBJ2-3; D is perhaps TRBD2 (7 bases). The V gene's germline CDR1 is SQVTM and CDR2 ANQGSEA. Trimming took off 3 bases at V and 0 bases at J, with 13 bases between the two ends. The CDR3 consists of 15 residues. The CDR3 DNA reads TGCAGCGTTGAGGTTGGGGGGGCCAGCACAGATACGCAGTATTTT. Translating gives CSVEVGGASTDTQYF.

This clonotype was counted ten times or more. CDR3 sequence: CASSLIPGEGTEAFF. The CDR3 DNA reads TGTGCCAGCAGCTTAATTCCAGGAGAGGGCACTGAAGCTTTCTTT. The chain has TRBV7-3 and TRBJ1-1; D is unclear. Germline-derived CDR1 and CDR2 are SGHTA and FQGTGA. This CDR3 has 15 residues. V dropped 1 base and J dropped 4 bases, with 13 bases sitting between them.

V usage is TRBV20-1 and J usage is TRBJ1-1, with a weak D call TRBD1 (6 bases). CDR1 is DFQATT and CDR2 is SNEGSKA in the germline V gene (reference sequence). The CDR3 extends over 14 amino acids. The germline V and J ends were trimmed by 0 bases and 3 bases, with 11 bases remaining between them. This chain's CDR3 is CSARDLGQHTEAFF. CDR3 DNA: TGCAGTGCTAGAGATCTAGGACAGCACACTGAAGCTTTCTTT.

The chain has TRBV5-6 and TRBJ2-3; 12 bases fit TRBD2. This CDR3 spans 19 amino acids. Germline CDR1 is SGHDT and CDR2 is YYEEEE. J gave up 0 bases and V 4 bases, and 12 bases lay outside the gene matches. DNA for the CDR3: TGTGCCAGCAGCGAATACGCAGCTGGGACTAGCGGGAGCACAGATACGCAGTATTTT. Amino acids: CASSEYAAGTSGSTDTQYF.